The 9 T cell receptor beta chains reported below all come from one sample, sequenced in a study of molecular identifiers for immune sequencing clone quantification. One entry per CDR3 protein results from TCRdb running MiXCR on the PCR reads. Here the sample spans roughly 630,000 distinct CDR3 sequences, less than 30% being singletons. Sequencing used naive CD8+ T cells from blood, with Jurkat cell RNA spiked in. Subset: FACS-sorted CD8+CD4-CCR7+CD45RA+ naive T cells. These receptors originate from a human donor in good health. Some libraries in this study had Jurkat cell RNA spiked in.

Turning to this clonotype: The germline gene is not matched at one end of the junction; a read error may be the cause. J is TRBJ2-3 and V is TRBV20-1, with a tentative D call TRBD1 (6 bases). Germline CDR1 is DFQATT and CDR2 is SNEGSKA (reference sequence). This CDR3 has 15 residues. CDR3 sequence (DNA): TGCGGTGCTCGCCCTAGGGACACGAGCACAGATACGCAGTATTTT. It specifies CGARPRDTSTDTQYF.

This clonotype was counted at least ten times. The CDR3 nucleotides are TGCGCCAGCAGAGGAATGGCAGAAGAGACCCAGTACTTC. Translating it yields CASRGMAEETQYF. The gene calls are TRBV5-1 and TRBJ2-5, with D unclear. This CDR3 has 13 amino acids. The germline CDR1 and CDR2 sequences are SGHRS and YFSETQ. V dropped 5 bases and J dropped 3 bases, with 11 bases sitting between them.

This clonotype came up many times. Its ends do not fully match the called genes, so a read error is possible. The rearrangement uses TRBV7-2 and TRBJ1-1; D unresolved. The CDR3 runs 13 residues. Per the germline V gene, CDR1 is SGHTA and CDR2 is FQGNSA. The CDR3 is CASSLGGRAEAFF. The CDR3 nucleotides are TGTGCCAGCAGCTTAGGCGGCCGAGCTGAGGCTTTCTTT.

This clonotype was counted once. The chain has TRBV7-8 and TRBJ1-4, with TRBD1 as a possible D gene (6 bases). Trimming stripped 5 bases from V and 8 bases from J, with 18 bases between. From germline, CDR1 is SGHVS and CDR2 FQNEAQ. There are 15 residues in the CDR3. The CDR3 nucleotides read TGTGCCAGCAGCCTAACAGGGATTTTATACGAAAAACTGTTTTTT. Translation gives CASSLTGILYEKLFF.

The genes are TRBV7-9 and TRBJ2-2; no firm D call. V shed 5 bases and J shed 1 base, with 11 bases lying between them. CDR1 SEHNR and CDR2 FQNEAQ come from the germline V gene (reference sequence). This CDR3 is 15 amino acids long. The CDR3: CASSPPTLNTGELFF. The CDR3 region has the DNA TGTGCCAGCAGCCCTCCTACACTGAACACCGGGGAGCTGTTTTTT.

This clonotype was counted ten times or more. The chain recombines TRBV9 with TRBJ2-4, with D perhaps matching TRBD2 (5 bases). The V gene lost 3 bases and the J gene lost 5 bases, with 6 bases spanning the gap. CDR3 length: 12 amino acids. Germline assignment: CDR1 SGDLS and CDR2 YYNGEE. CDR3 protein: CASSGGQNIQYF. The CDR3 DNA is TGTGCCAGCAGCGGAGGGCAAAACATTCAGTACTTC.

In its sample, this clonotype was seen many times. CDR3 region: CASSRDRGRDTQYF. The CDR3 DNA reads as TGTGCCAGCAGCCGGGACAGGGGTAGAGATACGCAGTATTTT. The V and J genes are TRBV7-9 and TRBJ2-3, with TRBD1 matching over 10 bases. The CDR3 is 14 amino acids. J was trimmed by 5 bases and V by 5 bases; bases with no gene match: 4. Germline V gene data show CDR1 as SEHNR and CDR2 as FQNEAQ (reference sequence).

This clonotype was counted a few times. CDR3 in DNA: TGCGCCAGCAGCCGCACGGCGGGGGGCCCCTCCTACGAGCAGTACTTC. It yields the protein CASSRTAGGPSYEQYF. This sequence joins TRBV4-3 and TRBJ2-7, with 8 positions matching TRBD2. The V gene's germline CDR1 is LGHNA and CDR2 YSLEER. This CDR3 region has 16 residues. Trimming took 4 bases from V and 0 from J; bases not matched to a gene: 8.

This clonotype was observed a handful of times. DNA of the CDR3: TGCGCCAGCAGCCAAGAGGGGGATTGGGCAGGGGGACCTGAAGCTTTCTTT. Translation gives CASSQEGDWAGGPEAFF. V and J are TRBV4-3 and TRBJ1-1; 7 nucleotides line up with TRBD1. Losses at the gene ends were 0 bases for V and 6 bases for J; bases not matched to a gene: 13. The CDR3 consists of 17 residues. Germline V gives CDR1 LGHNA, CDR2 YSLEER.